Detailed here is one T cell receptor (beta chain). Its target is unknown. This specimen comes from a study of T cell responses to AZD1222 COVID-19 vaccine. V was cut by 4 bases and J by 1 base, with 19 bases left in between. The CDR3 runs 17 residues. Germline CDR1 reads LGHNT; CDR2 reads FRNRAP. Here immunoSEQ multiplex PCR was the method, and the copy in TCRdb shows in-frame clones only, minus some. The table lists over 150,000 clones, about 90% of them singletons. Whole-study results and caveats: Females outnumbered males among donors, who were mostly white British; clonal diversity was possibly underestimated. Seropositive AZD1222 recipients at baseline numbered only five or six. Elevations in Spike-specific TCR breadth and depth followed administration of two AZD1222 doses. Distributed over spike, vaccine-associated CD4 TCRs predominated at 160-218 and 743-854.

The sample in question was peripheral blood, obtained on day 0 of MenACWY control vaccination. The chain recombines TRBV12-5 with TRBJ1-1, with D unclear. The TCR sequence derives from an adult in good health. CDR3 bases: TGTGCTAGTGGTTCGCACCCCCCTCCCAAGAGGAACACTGAAGCTTTCTTT. Encoded protein: CASGSHPPPKRNTEAFF.